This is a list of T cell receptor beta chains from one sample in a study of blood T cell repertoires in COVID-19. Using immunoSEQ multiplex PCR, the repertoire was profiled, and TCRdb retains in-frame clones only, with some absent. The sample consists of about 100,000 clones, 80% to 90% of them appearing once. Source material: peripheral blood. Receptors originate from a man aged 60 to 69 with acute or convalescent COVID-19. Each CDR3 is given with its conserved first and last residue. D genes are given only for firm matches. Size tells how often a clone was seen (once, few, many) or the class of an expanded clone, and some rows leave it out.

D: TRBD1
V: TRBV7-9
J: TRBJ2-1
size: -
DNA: TGTGCCAGCAGCTGGACAGGGGGAAACTCCTACAATGAGCAGTTCTTC
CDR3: CASSWTGGNSYNEQFF

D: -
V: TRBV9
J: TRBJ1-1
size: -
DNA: TGTGCCAGCAGCGTAGGGGTAGGGGGTAGAAACACTGAAGCTTTCTTT
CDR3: CASSVGVGGRNTEAFF

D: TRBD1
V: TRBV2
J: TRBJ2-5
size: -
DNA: TGTGCCAGCAGGGAACAGGGGAGAGGCTTCCAAGAGACCCAGTACTTC
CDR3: CASREQGRGFQETQYF

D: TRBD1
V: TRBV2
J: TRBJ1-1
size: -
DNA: TGTGCCAGCACCAGACAGGGACGGAACACTGAAGCTTTCTTT
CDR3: CASTRQGRNTEAFF

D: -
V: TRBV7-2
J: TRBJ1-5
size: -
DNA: TGTGCCAGCAGCTTAGCGCGGGATCAGCCCCAGCATTTT
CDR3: CASSLARDQPQHF

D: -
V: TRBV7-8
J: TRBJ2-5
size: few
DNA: TGTGCCAGCAGCATGAGGGTCCGCGGAGAGACCCAGTACTTC
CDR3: CASSMRVRGETQYF

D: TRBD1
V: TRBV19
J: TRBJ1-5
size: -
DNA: TGTGCCAGTATTGCACAGGGGGCTAGAGGCAATCAGCCCCAGCATTTT
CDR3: CASIAQGARGNQPQHF

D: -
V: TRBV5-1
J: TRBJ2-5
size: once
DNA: TGCGCCAGCAGCCCTGGGGGGGCCCAAGAGACCCAGTACTTC
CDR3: CASSPGGAQETQYF

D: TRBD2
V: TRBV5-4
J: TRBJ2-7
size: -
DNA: TGTGCCAGCAGCTTAGAGACTAGCGGGCGTTACGAGCAGTACTTC
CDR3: CASSLETSGRYEQYF

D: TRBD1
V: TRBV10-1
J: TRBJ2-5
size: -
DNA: TGCGCCAGCAGTGACCGACAGGGTGGGAGAGAGACCCAGTACTTC
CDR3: CASSDRQGGRETQYF

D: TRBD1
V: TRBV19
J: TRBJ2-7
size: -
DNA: TGTGCCAGTAGTTTTTCCGGGACAGGGGGCTACGAGCAGTACTTC
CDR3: CASSFSGTGGYEQYF

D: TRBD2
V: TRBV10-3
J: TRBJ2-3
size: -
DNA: TGTGCCATCAGTGTGGGTAGCGGGGCAAGCACAGATACGCAGTATTTT
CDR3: CAISVGSGASTDTQYF

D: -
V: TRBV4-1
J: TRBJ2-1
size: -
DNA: TGCGCCAGCAGCCCCCCCGGGGACTTCTATGAGCAGTTCTTC
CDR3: CASSPPGDFYEQFF

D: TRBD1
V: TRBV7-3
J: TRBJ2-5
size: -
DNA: TGTGCCAGCAGCTTAACCGGGACAGGGCAAGAGACCCAGTACTTC
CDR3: CASSLTGTGQETQYF

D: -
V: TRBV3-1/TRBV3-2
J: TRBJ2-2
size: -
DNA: TGTGCCAGCAGCCCAGACGGGGTTACCGGGGAGCTGTTTTTT
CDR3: CASSPDGVTGELFF